What follows describes a single T cell receptor beta chain. The data were taken from a study of patients and donors after allogeneic stem cell transplantation. CDR1 and CDR2 from the germline V gene are LNHNV and YYDKDF (reference sequence). This CDR3 comprises 13 residues. V dropped 0 bases and J dropped 0 bases, with 2 bases sitting between them. TCRdb recomputed calls from the RT-PCR reads with MiXCR, one row per CDR3 protein. Counted here are approximately 98,000 distinct CDR3 sequences, around 35% occurring once; the ten biggest clones make up around 25%. The clonotype originates from a human donor who was either an allogeneic HSCT recipient or a stem cell or donor lymphocyte infusion donor (not recorded which). It is not recorded whose cells these are; they may come from a transplant donor. The chain has TRBV15 and TRBJ1-1; D gene uncertain. Material: blood, either unsorted or a sorted T cell fraction (not recorded which). This CDR3 is CATSRELNTEAFF. CDR3 bases: TGTGCCACCAGCAGAGAATTGAACACTGAAGCTTTCTTT.